Listed below are T cell receptor beta chains from one sample, sequenced in a study of response to subunit inactivated influenza vaccine. MiXCR, applied by TCRdb to the RT-PCR reads, yields one record per CDR3 protein. The top ten clones hold less than 7% of a sample with around 760,000 distinct CDR3 sequences, over 11% of them seen once. The source was PBMCs from blood, collected around 15 days before vaccination. All receptors derive from a man aged 45-65 years who received an inactivated influenza vaccine. CDR3s include the opening cysteine and the closing phenylalanine or tryptophan. The D gene is left open where the match is weak. The size of a clone is reported for some rows only, either as once, few or many, or as a class for expanded clones.

d_gene,j_gene,abundance,v_gene,CDR3aa,CDR3nt
TRBD1,TRBJ1-2,NA,TRBV20-1,CSPTGVADYGYTF,TGCAGCCCGACAGGGGTAGCTGACTATGGCTACACCTTC
TRBD2,TRBJ2-7,NA,TRBV2,CASSERGGYEQYF,TGTGCCAGCAGTGAGCGGGGGGGCTACGAGCAGTACTTC
TRBD1,TRBJ2-3,NA,TRBV20-1,CSAPGTGKIHSTDTQYF,TGCAGTGCTCCCGGGACAGGGAAAATTCATAGCACAGATACGCAGTATTTT
NA,TRBJ2-7,NA,TRBV15,CAVSQGLGDEQYF,TGTGCCGTCTCACAGGGTCTCGGCGACGAGCAGTACTTC
NA,TRBJ2-1,few,TRBV12-3/TRBV12-4,CASSPSLELSGPNEQFF,TGTGCCAGCAGTCCTTCCTTGGAACTCTCAGGGCCCAATGAGCAGTTCTTC
TRBD2,TRBJ2-1,NA,TRBV7-6,CASSLALTSDEQFF,TGTGCCAGCAGCTTAGCGCTGACTAGCGATGAGCAGTTCTTC
NA,TRBJ2-5,few,TRBV9,CASSVGQSVGETQYF,TGTGCCAGCAGCGTGGGACAATCGGTCGGGGAGACCCAGTACTTC
NA,TRBJ2-3,few,TRBV29-1,CSVDAKGTDTQYF,TGCAGCGTCGATGCGAAGGGCACAGATACGCAGTATTTT
NA,TRBJ2-1,NA,TRBV20-1,CSARAFAGLPGIVQFF,TGCAGTGCTAGAGCTTTTGCAGGGCTACCCGGAATAGTGCAGTTCTTC
TRBD2,TRBJ2-5,NA,TRBV12-3/TRBV12-4,CASSSTLRTSGQETQYF,TGTGCCAGCAGTTCAACTCTCCGGACTAGCGGACAAGAGACCCAGTACTTC
NA,TRBJ2-7,few,TRBV5-5,CASSLASGETYEQYF,TGTGCCAGCAGCTTGGCTTCGGGGGAAACCTACGAGCAGTACTTC
NA,TRBJ1-1,many,TRBV3-1,CASSQGGGAAFF,TGTGCCAGCAGCCAAGGAGGGGGGGCCGCTTTCTTT
NA,TRBJ1-5,NA,TRBV7-8,CASSLSVIGPQHF,TGTGCCAGCAGCTTATCTGTTATTGGGCCCCAGCATTTT
NA,TRBJ2-1,few,TRBV6-1,CATQDGLNRGNEQFF,TGTGCCACCCAAGATGGGCTCAATCGGGGTAATGAGCAGTTCTTC
NA,TRBJ2-7,NA,TRBV4-3,CASSQEPLVYEQYF,TGCGCCAGCAGCCAAGAACCGCTAGTCTACGAGCAGTACTTC
TRBD1,TRBJ2-1,many,TRBV20-1,CSAPGTGSSYNEQFF,TGCAGTGCCCCTGGGACAGGGAGCTCCTACAATGAGCAGTTCTTC
NA,TRBJ1-2,few,TRBV28,CASSPLGVDYGYTF,TGTGCCAGCAGTCCCCTAGGGGTGGACTATGGCTACACCTTC
NA,TRBJ2-2,few,TRBV6-5,CASSFLTPRTGELFF,TGTGCCAGCAGTTTTCTGACCCCAAGGACCGGGGAGCTGTTTTTT